These T cell receptor beta chains were read from a single sample in a study of molecular identifiers for immune sequencing clone quantification. A single record per CDR3 protein comes from TCRdb applying MiXCR to the PCR reads. Of fewer than 350,000 distinct CDR3 sequences listed, about a fifth are singletons. The sample consisted of naive CD8+ T cells from blood, with Jurkat cell RNA spiked in. Every receptor here comes from a human donor in good health. Some libraries in this study had Jurkat cell RNA spiked in. Both conserved end residues are part of each CDR3. Each record gives: CDR3 DNA, CDR3 protein, D gene, J gene, clone size, V gene. The D gene is left open where the match is weak. Clone size is shown for a subset of rows, as once, few, many or a class of expanded clone.

cdr3_nt: TGTGCCAGCAGTTGGGGACAGTCTAACTATGGCTACACCTTC; cdr3_aa: CASSWGQSNYGYTF; d_call: TRBD1; j_call: TRBJ1-2; clone_size: NA; v_call: TRBV12-3/TRBV12-4
cdr3_nt: TGTGCCAGCAGGCTAGCGGGAGGGCCTTCCTACGAGCAGTACTTC; cdr3_aa: CASRLAGGPSYEQYF; d_call: TRBD2; j_call: TRBJ2-7; clone_size: many; v_call: TRBV27
cdr3_nt: TGTGCCAGGAGGGACCTGTCGGGAGAGCAGTACTTC; cdr3_aa: CARRDLSGEQYF; d_call: NA; j_call: TRBJ2-7; clone_size: many; v_call: TRBV2
cdr3_nt: TGTGCCAGCAGCTTAGCAGGTCATGAGCAGTACTTC; cdr3_aa: CASSLAGHEQYF; d_call: NA; j_call: TRBJ2-7; clone_size: many; v_call: TRBV7-6
cdr3_nt: TGTGCCAGCAGTGATGACAGGGGGATGAACACTGAAGCTTTCTTT; cdr3_aa: CASSDDRGMNTEAFF; d_call: TRBD1; j_call: TRBJ1-1; clone_size: NA; v_call: TRBV2
cdr3_nt: TGCGCCAGCAGCTGGAGGGGCGACTCCTACGAGCAGTACTTC; cdr3_aa: CASSWRGDSYEQYF; d_call: NA; j_call: TRBJ2-7; clone_size: many; v_call: TRBV5-1
cdr3_nt: TGCGCCAGCAGCTTAAGCTCAGGGGTCGCAGGGTACGAGCAGCACTTC; cdr3_aa: CASSLSSGVAGYEQHF; d_call: NA; j_call: TRBJ2-7; clone_size: NA; v_call: TRBV4-3
cdr3_nt: TGTGCCAGCAGCGAGGGACCCTTGGTCCACATTCAGTACTTC; cdr3_aa: CASSEGPLVHIQYF; d_call: NA; j_call: TRBJ2-4; clone_size: many; v_call: TRBV2
cdr3_nt: TGTGCCAGCAGTCCCCCTGGGGAGGGCTTCGTTGGCACAGATACGCAGTATTTT; cdr3_aa: CASSPPGEGFVGTDTQYF; d_call: TRBD2; j_call: TRBJ2-3; clone_size: NA; v_call: TRBV6-2/TRBV6-3
cdr3_nt: TGTGCCAGCCTCAGGGGGCCGGGCAATCAGCCCCAGCATTTT; cdr3_aa: CASLRGPGNQPQHF; d_call: TRBD1; j_call: TRBJ1-5; clone_size: many; v_call: TRBV19
cdr3_nt: TGCGCCAGCAGCCCCATGGCGGTAGTACCTACAGATACGCAGTATTTT; cdr3_aa: CASSPMAVVPTDTQYF; d_call: NA; j_call: TRBJ2-3; clone_size: many; v_call: TRBV4-1
cdr3_nt: TGCAGTGCTCGGACTAGCGGTTTTTACGCGGAGCAGTACTTC; cdr3_aa: CSARTSGFYAEQYF; d_call: TRBD2; j_call: TRBJ2-7; clone_size: many; v_call: TRBV20-1
cdr3_nt: TGTGCCAGCAGCCAAGCACCGGAGAACACTGAAGCTTTCTTT; cdr3_aa: CASSQAPENTEAFF; d_call: NA; j_call: TRBJ1-1; clone_size: many; v_call: TRBV3-1
cdr3_nt: TGTGCCAGCAGCGAGCTGGGATTCGAAAAACTGTTTTTT; cdr3_aa: CASSELGFEKLFF; d_call: NA; j_call: TRBJ1-4; clone_size: many; v_call: TRBV7-9
cdr3_nt: TGTGCCATCAGTGAGCCAGTATCTAGCACAGATACGCAGTATTTT; cdr3_aa: CAISEPVSSTDTQYF; d_call: NA; j_call: TRBJ2-3; clone_size: NA; v_call: TRBV10-3
cdr3_nt: TGCAGCGCCCGCGGTCCGCCTAGCGGGAACCACCTGAGCTCCTACAATGAGCAGTTCTTC; cdr3_aa: CSARGPPSGNHLSSYNEQFF; d_call: TRBD2; j_call: TRBJ2-1; clone_size: once; v_call: TRBV29-1
cdr3_nt: TGTGCCAGCGGTACTAGCGGGACGTATGTGGATACGCAGTATTTT; cdr3_aa: CASGTSGTYVDTQYF; d_call: TRBD2; j_call: TRBJ2-3; clone_size: many; v_call: TRBV2
cdr3_nt: TGTGCCAGCAGCCCCGGGCCGCGGGTCGAGCAGTACTTC; cdr3_aa: CASSPGPRVEQYF; d_call: NA; j_call: TRBJ2-7; clone_size: many; v_call: TRBV14
cdr3_nt: TGTGCCAGCAGCTTAGTGCAGGGGGGAGATGAGCAGTTCTTC; cdr3_aa: CASSLVQGGDEQFF; d_call: NA; j_call: TRBJ2-1; clone_size: many; v_call: TRBV11-2
cdr3_nt: TGTGCCAGTAGTATGCAGGATGGGTACACAGATACGCAGTATTTT; cdr3_aa: CASSMQDGYTDTQYF; d_call: NA; j_call: TRBJ2-3; clone_size: many; v_call: TRBV19
cdr3_nt: TGCACCAGCATGAAGGGTTGGACCGGGGAGCTGTTTTTT; cdr3_aa: CTSMKGWTGELFF; d_call: NA; j_call: TRBJ2-2; clone_size: NA; v_call: TRBV5-1
cdr3_nt: TGTGCCACCAGTGACAGTAGATCTAGGACAGATACGCAGTATTTT; cdr3_aa: CATSDSRSRTDTQYF; d_call: NA; j_call: TRBJ2-3; clone_size: few; v_call: TRBV15
cdr3_nt: TGTGCCAGCAGCTTAGCGCAAAGCGGCTTAATCTATGGATCGAACACTGAAGCTTTCTTT; cdr3_aa: CASSLAQSGLIYGSNTEAFF; d_call: NA; j_call: TRBJ1-1; clone_size: few; v_call: TRBV7-6
cdr3_nt: TGTGCCAGCAGTTACACGTCTTCGGTCGGGGAGGAATACGAGCAGTACTTC; cdr3_aa: CASSYTSSVGEEYEQYF; d_call: NA; j_call: TRBJ2-7; clone_size: few; v_call: TRBV6-2/TRBV6-3
cdr3_nt: TGTGCCTCCGGGGACAGGGGTTTCTACGAGCAGTACTTC; cdr3_aa: CASGDRGFYEQYF; d_call: TRBD1; j_call: TRBJ2-7; clone_size: few; v_call: TRBV19
cdr3_nt: TGCAGTGCAGGGGTCCCCTTTACCTACGAGCAGTACTTC; cdr3_aa: CSAGVPFTYEQYF; d_call: NA; j_call: TRBJ2-7; clone_size: many; v_call: TRBV20-1
cdr3_nt: TGCAGCGTTGCCGTGGAACGGGACAATGAGCAGTTCTTC; cdr3_aa: CSVAVERDNEQFF; d_call: NA; j_call: TRBJ2-1; clone_size: many; v_call: TRBV29-1
cdr3_nt: TGTGCCAGCAGCCAAGAGTCACAGGGAGGGCAAAATGAGCAGTTCTTC; cdr3_aa: CASSQESQGGQNEQFF; d_call: NA; j_call: TRBJ2-1; clone_size: many; v_call: TRBV4-2
cdr3_nt: TGCGCCAGCAGCTACCGGATAGCGGGGTACGAGCAGTACTTC; cdr3_aa: CASSYRIAGYEQYF; d_call: TRBD2; j_call: TRBJ2-7; clone_size: many; v_call: TRBV4-1
cdr3_nt: TGTGCCTGGAGCTCGGGGGTGGGTGGCCAGCCCCAGCATTTT; cdr3_aa: CAWSSGVGGQPQHF; d_call: NA; j_call: TRBJ1-5; clone_size: many; v_call: TRBV30
cdr3_nt: TGTGCCAGCTCACCGCTCCAGGAGGACACAGATACGCAGTATTTT; cdr3_aa: CASSPLQEDTDTQYF; d_call: NA; j_call: TRBJ2-3; clone_size: many; v_call: TRBV18
cdr3_nt: TGTGCCAGCAGCTTGGGACAGGGAGCTTTAGGGGCCAACGTCCTGACTTTC; cdr3_aa: CASSLGQGALGANVLTF; d_call: TRBD1; j_call: TRBJ2-6; clone_size: many; v_call: TRBV11-2
cdr3_nt: TGTGCCAGCAGCCAAGATATCGTGGCATACTACGAGCAGTACTTC; cdr3_aa: CASSQDIVAYYEQYF; d_call: NA; j_call: TRBJ2-7; clone_size: many; v_call: TRBV4-2
cdr3_nt: TGCGCCAGCAGCCAAGATGATAGCAATCAGCCCCAGCATTTT; cdr3_aa: CASSQDDSNQPQHF; d_call: NA; j_call: TRBJ1-5; clone_size: NA; v_call: TRBV4-3
cdr3_nt: TGCGCCAGCAGCTTCTTCTCGGGGAGTGCCTACGAGCAGTACTTC; cdr3_aa: CASSFFSGSAYEQYF; d_call: NA; j_call: TRBJ2-7; clone_size: many; v_call: TRBV5-1
cdr3_nt: TGTGCCAGCAGCTTATCCCCCAACACCATATATTTT; cdr3_aa: CASSLSPNTIYF; d_call: NA; j_call: TRBJ1-3; clone_size: many; v_call: TRBV7-9
cdr3_nt: TGTGCCAGCAGCGGAAACAGGGTGACTGAAGCTTTCTTT; cdr3_aa: CASSGNRVTEAFF; d_call: NA; j_call: TRBJ1-1; clone_size: many; v_call: TRBV9
cdr3_nt: TGTGCCAGCAGCGCACCCCTGAGCACTGAAGCTTTCTTT; cdr3_aa: CASSAPLSTEAFF; d_call: NA; j_call: TRBJ1-1; clone_size: NA; v_call: TRBV11-2
cdr3_nt: TGTGCCAGCAGCCAGGCGGGCGGGATGAACACCGGGGAGCTGTTTTTT; cdr3_aa: CASSQAGGMNTGELFF; d_call: NA; j_call: TRBJ2-2; clone_size: NA; v_call: TRBV7-9
cdr3_nt: TGTGCCACCAGCAGAGCTGGAGGGGTAGAGACCCAGTACTTC; cdr3_aa: CATSRAGGVETQYF; d_call: NA; j_call: TRBJ2-5; clone_size: NA; v_call: TRBV15
cdr3_nt: TGTGCCAGCAGTTTAAGTCGTGGGGCGTACGAGCAGTACTTC; cdr3_aa: CASSLSRGAYEQYF; d_call: NA; j_call: TRBJ2-7; clone_size: many; v_call: TRBV28
cdr3_nt: TGCGCCAGCAGCCAAGATTCGATCCGCAGGCGGGCCAGCGAGAACACTGAAGCTTTCTTT; cdr3_aa: CASSQDSIRRRASENTEAFF; d_call: NA; j_call: TRBJ1-1; clone_size: few; v_call: TRBV4-3
cdr3_nt: TGCGCCAGCAGCCAAGATCGAGCGGGAGGGTTCGAGCAGTACTTC; cdr3_aa: CASSQDRAGGFEQYF; d_call: TRBD2; j_call: TRBJ2-7; clone_size: NA; v_call: TRBV4-3
cdr3_nt: TGTGCCAGCAGCCCGGAGGGACAAAGAGACCAGCCCCAGCATTTT; cdr3_aa: CASSPEGQRDQPQHF; d_call: NA; j_call: TRBJ1-5; clone_size: NA; v_call: TRBV7-9
cdr3_nt: TGTGCCAGCAGCCCGACGTACACAGATACGCAGTATTTT; cdr3_aa: CASSPTYTDTQYF; d_call: NA; j_call: TRBJ2-3; clone_size: many; v_call: TRBV5-6
cdr3_nt: TGTGCCAGCAGCAACCGGGACATCTCCTACGAGCAGTACTTC; cdr3_aa: CASSNRDISYEQYF; d_call: NA; j_call: TRBJ2-7; clone_size: many; v_call: TRBV5-6
cdr3_nt: TGTGCCAGCAGCCGTCTGGAGGTTTATAGCAATCAACCCCAGCATTTT; cdr3_aa: CASSRLEVYSNQPQHF; d_call: NA; j_call: TRBJ1-5; clone_size: few; v_call: TRBV21-1
cdr3_nt: TGCAGCGCCCAAGGACTAAATTTCGGCGAGCAGTACTTC; cdr3_aa: CSAQGLNFGEQYF; d_call: NA; j_call: TRBJ2-7; clone_size: few; v_call: TRBV29-1
cdr3_nt: TGTGCCACCAGCAGAGCCGAGACAGGGGGTTCCTACGAGCAGTACTTC; cdr3_aa: CATSRAETGGSYEQYF; d_call: TRBD1; j_call: TRBJ2-7; clone_size: many; v_call: TRBV15
cdr3_nt: TGCGCCAGCAGCGAAGGGACAGGGGGTAATTCACCCCTCCACTTT; cdr3_aa: CASSEGTGGNSPLHF; d_call: TRBD1; j_call: TRBJ1-6; clone_size: many; v_call: TRBV5-1